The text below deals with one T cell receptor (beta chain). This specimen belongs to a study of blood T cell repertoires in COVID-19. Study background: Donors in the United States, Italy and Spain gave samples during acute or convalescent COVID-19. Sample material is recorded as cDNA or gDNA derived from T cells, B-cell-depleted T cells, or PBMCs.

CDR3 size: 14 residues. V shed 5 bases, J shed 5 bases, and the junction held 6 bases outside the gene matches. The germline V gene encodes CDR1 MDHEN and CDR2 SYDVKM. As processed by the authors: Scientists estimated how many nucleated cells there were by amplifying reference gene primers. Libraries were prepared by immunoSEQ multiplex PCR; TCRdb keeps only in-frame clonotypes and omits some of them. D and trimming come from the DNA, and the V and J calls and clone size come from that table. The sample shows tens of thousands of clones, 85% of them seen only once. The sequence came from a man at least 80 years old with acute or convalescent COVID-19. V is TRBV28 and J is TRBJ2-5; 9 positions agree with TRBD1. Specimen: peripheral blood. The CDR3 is CASSPGQGGETQYF. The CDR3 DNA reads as TGTGCCAGCAGTCCGGGACAGGGAGGGGAGACCCAGTACTTC.